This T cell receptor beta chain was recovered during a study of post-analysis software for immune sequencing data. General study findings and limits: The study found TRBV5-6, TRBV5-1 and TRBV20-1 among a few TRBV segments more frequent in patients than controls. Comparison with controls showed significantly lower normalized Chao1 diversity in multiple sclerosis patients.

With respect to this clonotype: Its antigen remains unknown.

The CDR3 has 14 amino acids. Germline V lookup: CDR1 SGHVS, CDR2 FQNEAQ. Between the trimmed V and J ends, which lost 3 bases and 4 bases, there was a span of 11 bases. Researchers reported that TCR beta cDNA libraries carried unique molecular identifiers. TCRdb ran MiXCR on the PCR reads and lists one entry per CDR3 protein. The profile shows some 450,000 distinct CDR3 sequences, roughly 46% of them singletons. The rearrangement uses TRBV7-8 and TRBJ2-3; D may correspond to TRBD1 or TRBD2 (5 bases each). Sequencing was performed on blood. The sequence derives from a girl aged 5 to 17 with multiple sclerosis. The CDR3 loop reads CASSFGGDPDTQYF. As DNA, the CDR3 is TGTGCCAGCAGCTTTGGTGGGGACCCAGATACGCAGTATTTT.